This passage covers 32 T cell receptor beta chains from one sample sequenced in a study of T cell clonality in common variable immunodeficiency (dated by TCRdb to the mid-2010s). Libraries were built with the immunoSEQ multiplex PCR assay. TCRdb's version of the immuneACCESS table is confined to in-frame rearrangements and falls short of the full clone set. An unresolved V gene accounts for under half of the shortfall where checked; the remainder is of unknown origin. Listed for this sample are 50,000 to 60,000 clones, none observed only a single time. The ten most abundant clones make up 5.4% of the sample. The source material was peripheral blood mononuclear cells. These receptors came from a person aged 18-69 years in good health.

This clone was counted many times. The CDR3 end falls 3 residues outside the read, so it is completed with the germline J gene. The rearrangement links TRBV11-2 to TRBJ1-4; D uncertain. Trimming shortened V by 4 bases and J by 8 bases, and 11 bases separated the two germline ends. CDR1 SGHAT and CDR2 FQNNGV come from the germline V gene. This CDR3 contains 13 residues. CDR3 sequence reads: CASSSEIREKLFF. CDR3 DNA, as far as it was read: TGTGCCAGCAGCTCCGAGATCAGGGAAAAA.

This clone was found a few times. The DNA ends 3 residues before the CDR3 does, and the rest of the CDR3 is filled in from the germline J gene. The rearrangement links TRBV20-1 to TRBJ2-1, with 8 nucleotides matching TRBD1. V lost 6 bases to trimming and J lost 0 bases; unmatched junction nucleotides: 10. The CDR3 totals 16 residues. Germline-derived CDR1 and CDR2 are DFQATT and SNEGSKA (reference sequence). The CDR3 bases that were read are TGCAGTGCGTGGACAGGGCTCGGGCACTCCTACAATGAG. Its translation: CSAWTGLGHSYNE. The CDR3 in its entirety is CSAWTGLGHSYNEQFF.

This clone came up many times. The read halts 3 residues ahead of the CDR3 end, with the missing end drawn from the germline J gene. V gene TRBV28 combines with J gene TRBJ2-7; 8 bases map to TRBD2. The germline CDR1 and CDR2 sequences are MDHEN and SYDVKM. The CDR3 runs to 12 residues. Unmatched junction bases numbered 2, after V lost 6 bases and J lost 4 bases. CDR3 bases read: TGTGCCAGCAGAACTAGCGGATACGAG. This codes for CASRTSGYE. The complete CDR3 sequence is CASRTSGYEQYF.

Remarks on this clone: The observed sequence ends 3 residues before the CDR3 terminus, with the missing tail filled in from the germline J gene. This chain connects TRBV10-2 to TRBJ2-7; D may be TRBD1 (5 bases). Germline V lookup: CDR1 WSHSY, CDR2 SAAADI. CDR3 size: 15 residues. Trimming stripped 2 bases from V and 2 bases from J, with 13 bases between. The covered CDR3 bases are TGCGCCAGCAGTGAGCGGTCGCAGGGCGCCTACGAG. The encoded protein is CASSERSQGAYE. The whole CDR3 is CASSERSQGAYEQYF.

This clone appeared many times. The CDR3 extends 3 residues past the end of the read, so its final part is completed from the germline J gene. The chain is built from TRBV20-1 and TRBJ2-3; 9 bases are a match to TRBD1. J gave up 8 bases and V 6 bases, and 9 bases lay outside the gene matches. The CDR3 contains 13 residues. The V gene's germline CDR1 is DFQATT and CDR2 SNEGSKA (reference sequence). The CDR3 sequence is CSALGQGGGTQYF. Partial CDR3 DNA: TGCAGTGCCCTGGGACAGGGAGGTGGTACG.

This clone occurred many times. The read ends 3 residues early relative to the CDR3; the germline J gene fills the gap. This sequence joins TRBV29-1 and TRBJ2-2; D gene unclear. Trimming removed 6 bases from V and 7 bases from J, with 12 bases in between. CDR1 and CDR2 (germline): SQVTM, ANQGSEA. The CDR3 consists of 12 residues. Here the CDR3 reads CSVDSSLGELFF. The part of the CDR3 DNA that was read is TGCAGCGTCGACTCAAGCCTCGGGGAG.

Details on this clone: The read ends 3 residues before the CDR3 terminus; that terminus is restored from the germline J gene. The chain recombines TRBV10-3 with TRBJ2-7; 10 nucleotides agree with TRBD2. The V gene's germline CDR1 is ENHRY and CDR2 SYGVKD. The CDR3 covers 15 residues. V lost 3 bases to trimming and J lost 0 bases; unmatched junction nucleotides: 2. CDR3 DNA, as far as it was read: TGTGCCATCAGTGAAGGACTAGCGGTCTCCTACGAG. Amino acid sequence: CAISEGLAVSYE. The entire CDR3 reads CAISEGLAVSYEQYF.

This clone was seen many times. Sequencing ends 3 residues short of the CDR3 end; the germline J gene provides the rest. The chain employs TRBV19 and TRBJ2-7; the D call may be TRBD1 or TRBD2 (5 bases each). The V gene's germline CDR1 is LNHDA and CDR2 SQIVND (reference sequence). The CDR3 consists of 18 residues. V lost 6 bases to trimming and J lost 2 bases, with 26 bases between them. Here the CDR3 reads CASSREQGIRLIPYEQYF. The covered CDR3 bases are TGTGCCAGTAGCAGGGAGCAGGGAATACGCTTAATTCCCTACGAG.

This clone was detected ten times or more. Sequencing ends 3 residues short of the CDR3 end; the germline J gene provides the rest. The chain couples TRBV19 to TRBJ1-1, with D perhaps matching TRBD1 (5 bases). This CDR3 is 16 amino acids long. The germline CDR1 and CDR2 sequences are LNHDA and SQIVND (reference sequence). V was shortened by 5 bases and J by 0 bases, with 16 bases between the two germline ends. This chain's CDR3 is CASSRGASLMNTEAFF. The sequenced part of the CDR3 DNA is TGTGCCAGTAGTCGAGGGGCCAGTCTCATGAACACTGAA.

The table lists this clone with many counts. The DNA ends 3 residues before the CDR3 does, and the rest of the CDR3 is filled in from the germline J gene. The chain combines TRBV20-1 with TRBJ2-5; 10 positions match TRBD1. The CDR3 extends over 15 amino acids. Germline CDR1 DFQATT, CDR2 SNEGSKA (reference sequence). After removal of 3 bases from V and 4 bases from J, the junction contained 8 bases not matched to a gene. The DNA read from the CDR3 is TGCAGTGCTAGGGCCCCGGGACAGGGGATAGAGACC. Protein sequence: CSARAPGQGIET. The CDR3 reads in full as CSARAPGQGIETQYF.

This clone has ten or more counts. The CDR3 extends 3 residues past the end of the read, so its final part is completed from the germline J gene. The rearrangement links TRBV6-2 or TRBV6-3 to TRBJ1-4; 10 bases match TRBD1. From germline, CDR1 is MNHEY and CDR2 SVGEGT. V lost 6 bases to trimming and J lost 2 bases; unmatched junction nucleotides: 9. The CDR3 loop spans 17 amino acids. The CDR3 protein is CASRTGGMRSTNEKLFF. Incomplete CDR3 DNA: TGTGCCAGCAGGACAGGGGGCATGAGGTCGACTAATGAAAAA.

This clone occurred many times. The CDR3 end lies 3 residues beyond the end of the read and is filled in from the germline J gene. The chain couples TRBV28 to TRBJ2-7, with TRBD1 matching over 10 bases. Germline assignment: CDR1 MDHEN and CDR2 SYDVKM. The CDR3 has 18 amino acids. The V and J ends lost 1 base and 2 bases, in that order; junction bases with no gene match: 11. This CDR3 is CASSLFRLRDRGTYEQYF. Incomplete CDR3 DNA: TGTGCCAGCAGTTTATTTAGGTTGCGGGACAGGGGCACCTACGAG. Based on the CDR3 plus reference TRBV28 and TRBJ2-7, the full variable domain is DVKVTQSSRYLVKRTGEKVFLECVQDMDHENMFWYRQDPGLGLRLIYFSYDVKMKEKGDIPEGYSVSREKKERFSLILESASTNQTSMYLCASSLFRLRDRGTYEQYFGPGTRLTVT.

This clone was observed at least ten times. The read finishes 3 residues shy of the CDR3 end, and the germline J gene is used to complete it. The genes are TRBV18 and TRBJ2-2; tentatively, D is TRBD1 (6 bases). Germline assignment: CDR1 KGHSH and CDR2 LQKENI. The CDR3 consists of 16 residues. V dropped 3 bases and J dropped 0 bases, with 11 bases sitting between them. The CDR3 DNA, read in part, is TGTGCCAGCTCACCCCCCGGGACATCGAACACCGGGGAG. Residues: CASSPPGTSNTGE. The whole CDR3 sequence is CASSPPGTSNTGELFF. Supplemented by reference TRBV18 and TRBJ2-2, the full variable domain reads NAGVMQNPRHLVRRRGQEARLRCSPMKGHSHVYWYRQLPEEGLKFMVYLQKENIIDESGMPKERFSAEFPKEGPSILRIQQVVRGDSAAYFCASSPPGTSNTGELFFGEGSRLTVL.

This clone was seen a few times. Read coverage stops 3 residues before the CDR3 terminus; the germline J gene supplies the remainder. This chain uses TRBV19 with TRBJ1-3; D gene uncertain. This CDR3 is built from 15 residues. The V and J ends lost 4 bases and 0 bases respectively, with 10 bases between them. Germline V gene lookup returns CDR1 LNHDA and CDR2 SQIVND (reference sequence). The CDR3 bases that were read are TGTGCCAGTAGTAGGTATACGGTCTCTGGAAACACC. It yields the protein CASSRYTVSGNT. The entire CDR3 protein is CASSRYTVSGNTIYF.

This clone was seen many times. The read stops 3 residues short of the end of the CDR3; the missing end is completed from the germline J gene. This chain uses TRBV7-9 with TRBJ2-5; a possible D gene is TRBD1 (5 bases). V lost 6 bases and J 7 bases, leaving 12 bases between the germline ends. The CDR3 is 12 amino acids. Germline V gene data show CDR1 as SEHNR and CDR2 as FQNEAQ (reference sequence). CDR3 bases read: TGTGCCAGCAGTTCAGGGATCTGGACC. Translated: CASSSGIWT. The whole CDR3 protein is CASSSGIWTQYF.

This clone was counted ten times or more. The read ends 3 residues before the CDR3 terminus; that terminus is restored from the germline J gene. V is TRBV7-9 and J is TRBJ1-1; D not certain. With 1 base removed from V and 1 base from J, the gap between germline ends came to 7 bases. CDR3 length: 14 amino acids. Germline V lookup: CDR1 SEHNR, CDR2 FQNEAQ (reference sequence). The sequenced part of the CDR3 DNA is TGTGCCAGCAGCTTAGTCTACGGGAACACTGAA. Its protein is CASSLVYGNTE. The entire CDR3 sequence reads CASSLVYGNTEAFF.

This clone appeared many times. The read is 3 residues too short to cover the CDR3 end, so that end is filled in from the germline J gene. The genes are TRBV5-1 and TRBJ2-1, with D unclear. Germline CDR1 and CDR2: SGHRS and YFSETQ. This CDR3 spans 15 amino acids. The V gene lost 4 bases and the J gene lost 4 bases, with 15 bases spanning the gap. This CDR3 reads CASSPTAPAYNEQFF. The sequenced CDR3 bases are TGCGCCAGCAGCCCTACAGCCCCAGCTTACAATGAG. Based on the CDR3 plus reference TRBV5-1 and TRBJ2-1, the full variable domain is KAGVTQTPRYLIKTRGQQVTLSCSPISGHRSVSWYQQTPGQGLQFLFEYFSETQRNKGNFPGRFSGRQFSNSRSEMNVSTLELGDSALYLCASSPTAPAYNEQFFGPGTRLTVL.

This clone was seen repeatedly, ten times or more. The sequenced fragment ends 3 residues before the CDR3 boundary, so the rest is inferred from the germline J gene. This chain links TRBV4-1 with TRBJ1-5; TRBD1 matches at 9 bases. After removal of 1 base from V and 5 bases from J, the junction contained 3 bases not matched to a gene. This CDR3 has 15 amino acids. Germline CDR1 MGHRA, CDR2 YSYEKL. CDR3 DNA (partial): TGCGCCAGCAGCCAAGGGGACAGGGATTATCAGCCC. Translated, it gives CASSQGDRDYQP. The full CDR3 is CASSQGDRDYQPQHF.

This clone was seen many times. The CDR3 extends 3 residues past the end of the read, so its final part is completed from the germline J gene. V is TRBV20-1 and J is TRBJ2-7; 12 bases line up with TRBD2. Germline values: CDR1 DFQATT, CDR2 SNEGSKA (reference sequence). This CDR3 spans 12 amino acids. Partial CDR3 DNA: TGCAGGGCTGGACTAGCGGGAAACGAG. This gives the protein CRAGLAGNE. The full CDR3 sequence reads CRAGLAGNEQYF.

In regard to this clone: The sequence runs out 3 residues before the end of the CDR3; the remainder is reconstructed from the germline J gene. This chain joins TRBV10-2 and TRBJ2-1, with 7 bases identical to TRBD2. Germline V lookup: CDR1 WSHSY, CDR2 SAAADI. V was pared by 8 bases and J by 3 bases, with 10 bases of the junction left unmatched. The CDR3 contains 15 residues. The part of the CDR3 DNA that was read is TGCGCCAGCCTGCCGGCTAGCGGCCTCTACAATGAG. Amino acids: CASLPASGLYNE. The whole CDR3 sequence is CASLPASGLYNEQFF.

This clone showed up many times. The read terminates 3 residues before the CDR3 end, so the remaining end is supplied by the germline J gene. This rearrangement joins TRBV5-4 to TRBJ1-1; D call uncertain. Trimming shortened V by 6 bases and J by 1 base, and 10 bases separated the two germline ends. There are 13 residues in the CDR3. Germline V gene data show CDR1 as SGHNT and CDR2 as YYREEE (reference sequence). The DNA read from the CDR3 is TGTGCCAGCACCGTTCGTCCGAACACTGAA. It is translated as CASTVRPNTE. The entire CDR3 is CASTVRPNTEAFF.

This clone was picked up many times. Here the CDR3 reads CASSLLQGEGVNQPQHF. The CDR3 DNA, read in part, is TGTGCCAGCAGCCTCTTACAGGGAGAGGGAGTCAATCAGCCC. The V call is TRBV14, the J call TRBJ1-5, with D possibly TRBD1 on 6 matching bases. The read falls 3 residues short of the CDR3 end, and the missing part is taken from the germline J gene. Between the trimmed V and J ends, which lost 4 bases and 3 bases, there was a span of 19 bases. This CDR3 is built from 17 residues. The germline gives CDR1 SGHDN, CDR2 FVKESK.

This clone was recorded many times. The CDR3 goes on 3 residues after the read ends, and that part is filled in from the germline J gene. V and J are TRBV6-2 or TRBV6-3 and TRBJ1-1; 9 bases agree with TRBD1. V shed 8 bases, J shed 0 bases, and the junction held 4 bases outside the gene matches. Per the germline V gene, CDR1 is MNHEY and CDR2 is SVGEGT. This CDR3 is 14 amino acids long. This chain's CDR3 is CASAGTGMNTEAFF. CDR3 bases read: TGTGCCAGCGCGGGGACAGGGATGAACACTGAA.

In its sample, this clone was seen a few times. The read finishes 3 residues shy of the CDR3 end, and the germline J gene is used to complete it. This sequence joins TRBV2 and TRBJ2-1; 8 bases align to TRBD2. The CDR3 runs to 16 residues. Germline loops: CDR1 SNHLY, CDR2 FYNNEI. Trimming took 2 bases from V and 4 from J; bases not matched to a gene: 7. The CDR3 bases that were read are TGTGCCAGCAGTGAAAGGCGGGGGGTTGGGTACAATGAG. This sequence encodes CASSERRGVGYNE. The full CDR3 protein reads CASSERRGVGYNEQFF.

This clone was seen many times. The CDR3 extends 3 residues past the end of the read, so its final part is completed from the germline J gene. The chain links TRBV19 to TRBJ2-1, with D possibly TRBD2 on 6 matching bases. This CDR3 comprises 14 residues. V was trimmed by 10 bases and J by 6 bases, leaving 19 bases between them. Per the germline V gene, CDR1 is LNHDA and CDR2 is SQIVND (reference sequence). The CDR3 here is CATLPRSGLNEQFF. Partial CDR3 DNA: TGTGCCACCCTCCCCAGGTCGGGACTCAATGAG.

This clone has only a few counts. Sequencing ends 3 residues short of the CDR3 end; the germline J gene provides the rest. V and J are TRBV5-8 and TRBJ1-5, with TRBD1 identical over 7 bases. CDR1 and CDR2 from the germline V gene are SGHTS and YDEGEE. This CDR3 is built from 13 residues. J was trimmed by 8 bases and V by 5 bases; bases with no gene match: 7. Incomplete CDR3 DNA: TGTGCCAGCAGGCTGACAGGGCTTGAGCCC. It yields the protein CASRLTGLEP. The entire CDR3 protein is CASRLTGLEPQHF.

This clone came up many times. The sequenced fragment ends 3 residues before the CDR3 boundary, so the rest is inferred from the germline J gene. The J gene is TRBJ2-1, the V gene TRBV19; TRBD2 agrees at 7 bases. The germline CDR1 and CDR2 sequences are LNHDA and SQIVND (reference sequence). The CDR3 sequence is 17 residues long. Unmatched junction bases numbered 17, after V lost 4 bases and J lost 8 bases. This CDR3 reads CASSTWGKAGRADEQFF. The sequenced part of the CDR3 DNA is TGTGCCAGTAGTACTTGGGGAAAAGCGGGAAGGGCGGATGAG.

This clone has a count of ten or more. The read ends 3 residues shy of where the CDR3 ends; the end is completed using the germline J gene. The V gene is TRBV20-1, the J gene TRBJ1-1; TRBD1 matches at 8 bases. The length of the CDR3 is 14 residues. Unmatched junction bases numbered 9, after V lost 6 bases and J lost 3 bases. Germline V lookup: CDR1 DFQATT, CDR2 SNEGSKA (reference sequence). The sequenced part of the CDR3 DNA is TGCAGTGCAATAGGCAGGGGGCGTTACACTGAA. This codes for CSAIGRGRYTE. The full CDR3 protein reads CSAIGRGRYTEAFF.

This clone was counted ten times or more. The CDR3 end is not reached by the read, which stops 3 residues before it; the germline J gene fills it in. This chain connects TRBV5-1 to TRBJ2-3, with no clear D. The CDR3 sequence is 14 residues long. V lost 1 base and J 1 base, leaving 7 bases between the germline ends. Germline lookup yields CDR1 SGHRS and CDR2 YFSETQ. The DNA read from the CDR3 is TGCGCCAGCAGCTTGAACGGTGGCACAGATACG. It encodes CASSLNGGTDT. The whole CDR3 protein is CASSLNGGTDTQYF.

This clone came up many times. The CDR3 end is not reached by the read, which stops 3 residues before it; the germline J gene fills it in. The chain joins TRBV2 to TRBJ1-5, with 9 bases aligning to TRBD1. After removal of 7 bases from V and 7 bases from J, the junction contained 8 bases not matched to a gene. The CDR3 loop spans 14 amino acids. Germline V gives CDR1 SNHLY, CDR2 FYNNEI. The CDR3 bases that were read are TGTGCCAGCAACCAAGACAGGGGGGTCCAGCCC. This codes for CASNQDRGVQP. The CDR3 reads in full as CASNQDRGVQPQHF.

This clone was picked up many times. The read falls 3 residues short of the CDR3 end, and the missing part is taken from the germline J gene. This sequence joins TRBV7-7 and TRBJ2-7; 13 bases match TRBD2. The ends lost 5 bases at V and 4 bases at J; junction bases unmatched: 5. Germline CDR1 SSHAT, CDR2 FNYEAQ (reference sequence). The CDR3 spans 15 residues. The CDR3 spells CASSPGLAGEYEQYF. CDR3 DNA, as far as it was read: TGTGCCAGCAGCCCCGGACTAGCGGGAGAATACGAG.

This clone has ten or more counts. The read falls 3 residues short of the CDR3 end, and the missing part is taken from the germline J gene. This chain connects TRBV7-3 to TRBJ1-1, with 9 bases that match TRBD1. The CDR3 extends over 16 amino acids. Germline CDR1 and CDR2: SGHTA and FQGTGA. The trim removed 1 base at V and 5 bases at J, leaving 8 bases unmatched. The CDR3 sequence: CASSLIKTGGGTEAFF. Incomplete CDR3 DNA: TGTGCCAGCAGCTTAATAAAGACAGGGGGAGGGACTGAA. The entire variable domain, with the rest obtained from reference TRBV7-3 and TRBJ1-1, is as follows: GAGVSQTPSNKVTEKGKYVELRCDPISGHTALYWYRQSLGQGPEFLIYFQGTGAADDSGLPNDRFFAVRPEGSVSTLKIQRTERGDSAVYLCASSLIKTGGGTEAFFGQGTRLTVV.